This record looks at one TCR beta chain sequence and its context. Antigen: not known. With V trimmed by 4 bases and J by 4 bases, 3 bases remained unmatched. The CDR3 is 13 amino acids. The V gene's germline CDR1 is SGHDN and CDR2 FVKESK. These data originate in a study of beta chain features in type 1 diabetes. Background on the study: All samples combined gave 95 million to 130 million sorted cells for examination. Study-wide findings and caveats: Patients showed naive, central memory and Treg TCRB repertoires that appeared more similar than those of healthy donors. Moderate but significant shortening of TCRB CDR3s was recorded in all four CD4+ subsets from Type 1 diabetes patients.

The authors reverse transcribed all of the isolated RNA, so sequencing captured expressed TCRB transcripts. This table comes from immunoSEQ multiplex PCR, and its TCRdb copy is limited to in-frame clones, with some not included. Of about 150,000 clones listed, around 7.9% were seen once; the top ten hold under 0.55%. It was one heparinised blood draw, averaging about 116 mL, that each donor gave. The source material was central memory CD4+ T cells from blood. V gene TRBV14 combines with J gene TRBJ1-2, with 7 bases lining up with TRBD1. The sequence came from a man aged 18 to 30 with type 1 diabetes. DNA of the CDR3: TGTGCCAGCAGCCCGGGACAGCTCTATGGCTACACCTTC. Protein: CASSPGQLYGYTF.